Each of the 21 T cell receptor beta chains below was sequenced from the same sample in a study of PD-1 blockade in classical Hodgkin lymphoma. Time point noted: cycle 4 day 1 (C4D1), after about 6 weeks of nivolumab. Every single patient, without exception, relapsed after autologous stem cell transplantation, and brentuximab vedotin exposure varied. Measured with immunoSEQ multiplex PCR; TCRdb has only the in-frame clones, and not every one. The sample records around 30,000 clones, around three quarters being singletons. The sample here was peripheral blood mononuclear cells (PBMCs), taken before the fourth cycle of nivolumab. The receptors here all came from a human donor with classical Hodgkin lymphoma.

The CDR3 loop reads CSAHGGYEQYF. The CDR3, as DNA: TGCAGTGCTCATGGAGGCTACGAGCAGTACTTC. The chain recombines TRBV20-1 with TRBJ2-7; weak D call: TRBD2 (5 bases). The length of the CDR3 is 11 residues. Trimming cost V 5 bases and J 3 bases, with 8 bases left between them. Looked up from germline, CDR1 is DFQATT and CDR2 is SNEGSKA (reference sequence).

In this sample, this clone turned up a few times. The chain joins TRBV6-1 to TRBJ1-5; 12 nucleotides line up with TRBD1. V lost 6 bases, J lost 6 bases, and 3 bases stayed unmatched. The germline CDR1 and CDR2 sequences are MNHNS and SASEGT. This CDR3 has 14 amino acids. The DNA of the CDR3 is TGTGCCAGCAGGGGACAGGGGGCGAGTCAGCCCCAGCATTTT. Translated: CASRGQGASQPQHF.

The rearrangement links TRBV5-1 to TRBJ2-5; D not resolved. This CDR3 is built from 16 residues. Between the trimmed V and J ends, which lost 4 bases and 2 bases, there was a span of 18 bases. CDR1 SGHRS and CDR2 YFSETQ come from the germline V gene. Here the CDR3 reads CASSIRSDSAQETQYF. The DNA of the CDR3 is TGCGCCAGCAGCATCCGATCCGACTCAGCTCAAGAGACCCAGTACTTC.

The CDR3 DNA is TGCGCCAGCAGTGAATTACAGGGCGGATTAGCCAAAAACATTCAGTACTTC. It yields the protein CASSELQGGLAKNIQYF. V and J are TRBV10-2 and TRBJ2-4; D is possibly TRBD1 (6 bases). This CDR3 has 17 residues. V lost 3 bases and J lost 0, with 15 bases in between. Germline CDR1 is WSHSY and CDR2 is SAAADI.

The chain has TRBV12-5 and TRBJ1-5; TRBD1 might be the D (5 bases). Trimming removed 6 bases at V and 0 bases at J, with 12 bases between. Germline CDR1 is LGHNT and CDR2 is FRNRAP. The CDR3 runs to 15 residues. The CDR3 region is CASGAQDYSNQPQHF. The CDR3 nucleotides read TGTGCTAGTGGCGCACAGGATTATAGCAATCAGCCCCAGCATTTT.

The chain carries TRBV6-1 and TRBJ1-2, with D possibly matching TRBD1 (6 bases). CDR3 length equals 16 residues. The germline V and J ends were trimmed by 4 bases and 3 bases, with 18 bases remaining between them. Germline assignment: CDR1 MNHNS and CDR2 SASEGT. CDR3 nucleotides: TGTGCCAGCAGTGTAGCAAAGACAGGTTTTGACTATGGCTACACCTTC. Amino acids: CASSVAKTGFDYGYTF.

The chain recombines TRBV25-1 with TRBJ2-2, with D perhaps TRBD2 (5 bases). Germline V gives CDR1 MGHDK, CDR2 SYGVNS. This CDR3 is 15 amino acids long. V shed 4 bases and J shed 3 bases, with 12 bases lying between them. The CDR3 protein is CASSVLGLDTGELFF. As DNA, the CDR3 is TGTGCCAGCAGTGTCCTCGGACTTGACACCGGGGAGCTGTTTTTT.

V and J are TRBV25-1 and TRBJ2-7; 7 nucleotides agree with TRBD2. Trimming removed 8 bases from V and 0 bases from J; junction bases left unmatched: 1. The CDR3 has 12 residues. The germline CDR1 and CDR2 sequences are MGHDK and SYGVNS. CDR3 DNA sequence: TGTGCCAGCCGGGGGGTCTCCTACGAGCAGTACTTC. This translates into CASRGVSYEQYF.

The chain links TRBV18 to TRBJ2-3; TRBD2 matches 8 bases. Losses at the gene ends were 1 base for V and 3 bases for J; bases not matched to a gene: 6. The CDR3 contains 16 residues. Germline-derived CDR1 and CDR2 are KGHSH and LQKENI. The CDR3: CASSPLAGGRTDTQYF. The CDR3 nucleotides are TGTGCCAGCTCACCACTGGCGGGAGGTAGGACAGATACGCAGTATTTT.

This clone was counted a single time. The rearrangement joins TRBV6-5 to TRBJ2-2; the match to TRBD2 covers 9 bases. There are 14 residues in the CDR3. The trim removed 6 bases at V and 14 bases at J, leaving 13 bases unmatched. The V gene's germline CDR1 is MNHEY and CDR2 SVGAGI. CDR3 in DNA: TGTGCCAGCAGCCAAAACCCGGGACTAGCACTACTGTTTTTT. Protein: CASSQNPGLALLFF.

The rearrangement joins TRBV29-1 to TRBJ2-7; 10 bases align to TRBD2. V lost 6 bases to trimming and J lost 2 bases; unmatched junction nucleotides: 10. Germline loops: CDR1 SQVTM, CDR2 ANQGSEA. This CDR3 is 15 amino acids long. This CDR3 is CSVTGTTSGPYEQYF. The CDR3, as DNA: TGCAGCGTCACAGGGACGACTAGCGGGCCCTACGAGCAGTACTTC.

The chain has TRBV19 and TRBJ2-7, with TRBD1 matching 8 bases. After removal of 7 bases from V and 5 bases from J, the junction contained 10 bases not matched to a gene. The CDR3 is made up of 14 amino acids. Germline CDR1 is LNHDA and CDR2 is SQIVND (reference sequence). This CDR3 reads CASNSGQGYDEQYF. As DNA, the CDR3 is TGTGCCAGTAACTCAGGACAGGGCTACGACGAGCAGTACTTC.

The chain couples TRBV5-5 to TRBJ2-2; 8 bases agree with TRBD2. Germline CDR1 reads SGHKS; CDR2 reads YYEKEE (reference sequence). This CDR3 contains 15 residues. V dropped 4 bases and J dropped 4; count of bases not matched to a gene: 6. The CDR3 is CASSSREGLTGELFF. CDR3 coding DNA: TGTGCCAGCAGCAGCCGGGAGGGCCTCACCGGGGAGCTGTTTTTT.

V gene TRBV5-4 combines with J gene TRBJ1-1; 9 bases are a match to TRBD1. The CDR3 sequence is 13 residues long. In germline, CDR1 is SGHNT, CDR2 YYREEE (reference sequence). The J segment lost 6 bases and the V segment lost 2 bases, leaving 2 bases of the junction unmatched. The CDR3 DNA is TGTGCCAGCAGCTTACAGGGGGCCGCTGAAGCTTTCTTT. Residues: CASSLQGAAEAFF.

This CDR3 is CASSEALGWFF. In DNA, the CDR3 is TGTGCCAGCAGTGAAGCGTTAGGGTGGTTCTTC. V and J are TRBV6-1 and TRBJ2-1; D unresolved. Germline CDR1 and CDR2: MNHNS and SASEGT. CDR3 length equals 11 residues. The V end was cut by 0 bases, the J end by 15 bases, with 9 bases between.

The CDR3 DNA follows: TGTGCCAGCAGCTTACGACTAGCGGGAGGAAATGAGCAGTTCTTC. It codes for CASSLRLAGGNEQFF. The rearrangement links TRBV7-9 to TRBJ2-1, with 13 positions matching TRBD2. V lost 2 bases, J lost 7 bases, and 2 bases stayed unmatched. Germline assignment: CDR1 SEHNR and CDR2 FQNEAQ (reference sequence). The CDR3 length is 15 residues.

The V gene is TRBV5-1, the J gene TRBJ1-2, with D possibly being TRBD1 (6 bases). This CDR3 spans 16 amino acids. V gave up 4 bases and J gave up 5 bases, with 21 bases separating them. Germline values: CDR1 SGHRS, CDR2 YFSETQ. CDR3: CASSHTTGSVSYGYTF. Here the CDR3 DNA reads TGCGCCAGCAGCCACACCACAGGGTCTGTATCGTATGGCTACACCTTC.

This sequence joins TRBV4-1 and TRBJ1-3, with a tentative D call TRBD1 (5 bases). The CDR3 contains 17 residues. Germline-derived CDR1 and CDR2 are MGHRA and YSYEKL. The germline V and J ends were trimmed by 0 bases and 0 bases, with 12 bases remaining between them. The CDR3 sequence: CASSQDRGESSGNTIYF. The CDR3 DNA reads as TGCGCCAGCAGCCAAGATCGGGGGGAGAGCTCTGGAAACACCATATATTTT.

The chain couples TRBV6-4 to TRBJ2-1; TRBD2 matches at 7 bases. CDR1 is MRHNA and CDR2 is SNTAGT in the germline V gene. The CDR3 length is 16 residues. V trimming: 4 bases; J trimming: 5 bases; junction bases outside the gene matches: 11. CDR3 in amino acids: CASSASGGPPNNEQFF. The CDR3 bases are TGTGCCAGCAGTGCCTCGGGGGGTCCTCCGAACAATGAGCAGTTCTTC.

This clone was seen only a few times. This rearrangement joins TRBV6-1 to TRBJ1-2, with 7 bases matching TRBD1. After removal of 1 base from V and 3 bases from J, the junction contained 8 bases not matched to a gene. The germline CDR1 and CDR2 sequences are MNHNS and SASEGT. The CDR3 spans 16 residues. The CDR3 DNA reads as TGTGCCAGCAGTGAAGTGCTACAGGGGTCCTACTATGGCTACACCTTC. This encodes CASSEVLQGSYYGYTF.

V gene TRBV19 combines with J gene TRBJ2-1; no clear D. The CDR3 length is 14 residues. Germline V lookup: CDR1 LNHDA, CDR2 SQIVND (reference sequence). V was shortened by 4 bases and J by 3 bases, with 10 bases between the two germline ends. The CDR3 coding sequence is TGTGCCAGTAGTACCTCTAGTGTCTACAATGAGCAGTTCTTC. Translation gives CASSTSSVYNEQFF.